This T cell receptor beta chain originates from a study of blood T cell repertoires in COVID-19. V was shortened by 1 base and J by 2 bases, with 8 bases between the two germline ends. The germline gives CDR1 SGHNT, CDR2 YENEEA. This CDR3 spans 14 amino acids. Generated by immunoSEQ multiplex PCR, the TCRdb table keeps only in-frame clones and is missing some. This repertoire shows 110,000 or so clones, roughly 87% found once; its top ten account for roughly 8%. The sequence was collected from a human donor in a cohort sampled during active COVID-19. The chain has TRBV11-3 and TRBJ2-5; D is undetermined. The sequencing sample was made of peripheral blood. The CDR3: CASSLGSSQETQYF. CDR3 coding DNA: TGTGCCAGCAGCTTAGGTAGCAGTCAAGAGACCCAGTACTTC.